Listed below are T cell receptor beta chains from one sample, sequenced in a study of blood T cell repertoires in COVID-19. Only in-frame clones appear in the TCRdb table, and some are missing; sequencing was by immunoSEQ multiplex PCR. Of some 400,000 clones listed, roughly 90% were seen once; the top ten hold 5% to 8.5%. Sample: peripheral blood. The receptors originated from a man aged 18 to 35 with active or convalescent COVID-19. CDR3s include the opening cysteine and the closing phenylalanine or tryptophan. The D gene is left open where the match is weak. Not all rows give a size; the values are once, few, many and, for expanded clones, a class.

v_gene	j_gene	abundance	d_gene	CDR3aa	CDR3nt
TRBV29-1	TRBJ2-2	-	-	CSVKATNTGELFF	TGCAGCGTAAAAGCAACGAACACCGGGGAGCTGTTTTTT
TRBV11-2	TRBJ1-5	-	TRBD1	CASSGTGGNQPQHF	TGTGCCAGCAGTGGGACAGGGGGGAATCAGCCCCAGCATTTT
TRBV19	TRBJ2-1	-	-	CASGGQSYNEQFF	TGTGCCAGTGGGGGACAATCCTACAATGAGCAGTTCTTC
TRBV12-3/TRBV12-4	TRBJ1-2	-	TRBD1	CASSLKTGHGYTF	TGTGCCAGCAGTTTAAAGACAGGGCATGGCTACACCTTC
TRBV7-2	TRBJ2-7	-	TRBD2	CASKSSPSGSYEQYF	TGTGCCAGCAAATCAAGTCCTAGCGGCTCCTACGAGCAGTACTTC
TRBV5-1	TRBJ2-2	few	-	CASSLSRESTGELFF	TGCGCCAGCAGCTTGTCCCGGGAGAGCACCGGGGAGCTGTTTTTT
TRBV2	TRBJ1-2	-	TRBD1	CASSEAGDRSGYTF	TGTGCCAGCAGTGAAGCCGGGGACAGGTCTGGCTACACCTTC
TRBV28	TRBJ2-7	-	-	CASSYREYEQYF	TGTGCCAGCAGTTACAGGGAATACGAGCAGTACTTC
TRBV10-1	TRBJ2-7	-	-	CASRSGNCSYEQYF	TGCGCCAGCAGATCGGGGAACTGCTCCTACGAGCAGTACTTC
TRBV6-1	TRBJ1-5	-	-	CVSSEIPTPRQVQPQHF	TGTGTCAGCAGTGAAATTCCAACCCCAAGACAGGTGCAGCCCCAGCATTTT
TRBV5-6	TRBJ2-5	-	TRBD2	CASTTRGGRAQETQYF	TGTGCCAGCACCACCCGAGGCGGGAGGGCTCAAGAGACCCAGTACTTC
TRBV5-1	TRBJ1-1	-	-	CASSVGQQNTEAFF	TGCGCCAGCAGTGTCGGACAGCAGAACACTGAAGCTTTCTTT
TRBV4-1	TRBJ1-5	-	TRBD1	CASSQEQITGEPRPQHF	TGCGCCAGCAGCCAAGAACAAATAACAGGGGAGCCGAGGCCCCAGCATTTT
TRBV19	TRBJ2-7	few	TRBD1	CASKGQGFYEQYF	TGTGCCAGTAAGGGACAGGGCTTCTACGAGCAGTACTTC
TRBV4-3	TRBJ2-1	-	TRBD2	CASSPGGAGGRNEQFF	TGCGCCAGCAGCCCCGGGGGGGCGGGAGGACGTAATGAGCAGTTCTTC
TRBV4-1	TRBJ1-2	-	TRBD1	CASSRQEGQGGYGYTF	TGCGCCAGCAGCCGACAAGAGGGACAGGGAGGCTATGGCTACACCTTC
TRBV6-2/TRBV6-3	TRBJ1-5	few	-	CASSYPQGYQPQHF	TGTGCCAGCAGTTACCCTCAGGGCTATCAGCCCCAGCATTTT
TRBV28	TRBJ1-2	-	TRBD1	CASSQTGGVYGYTF	TGTGCCAGCAGTCAGACAGGGGGCGTCTATGGCTACACCTTC
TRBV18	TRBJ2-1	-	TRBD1	CASSPDRGSNEQFF	TGTGCCAGCTCACCTGACAGGGGATCCAATGAGCAGTTCTTC
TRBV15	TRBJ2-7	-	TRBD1	CATSREVTAQGVRHEQYF	TGTGCCACCAGCAGAGAGGTGACCGCACAGGGGGTTAGGCACGAGCAGTACTTC
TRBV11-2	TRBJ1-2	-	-	CASRIPGRKGYGYTF	TGTGCCAGCAGAATACCAGGCCGAAAAGGTTATGGCTACACCTTC
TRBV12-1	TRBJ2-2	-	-	CASPPPGQGNTGELFF	TGTGCCAGCCCCCCCCCGGGACAGGGGAACACCGGGGAGCTGTTTTTT
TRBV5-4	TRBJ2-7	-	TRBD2	CASSLSGSLHEQYF	TGTGCCAGCAGTTTGAGCGGGAGTCTCCACGAGCAGTACTTC
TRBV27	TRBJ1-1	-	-	CATRGGATEAFF	TGTGCCACCCGGGGGGGAGCCACTGAAGCTTTCTTT
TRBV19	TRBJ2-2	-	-	CASSVFGGNTGELFF	TGTGCCAGTAGTGTCTTCGGAGGGAACACCGGGGAGCTGTTTTTT
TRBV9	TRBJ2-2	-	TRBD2	CASSKPGLAGNTGELFF	TGTGCCAGCAGCAAGCCGGGACTAGCGGGGAACACCGGGGAGCTGTTTTTT
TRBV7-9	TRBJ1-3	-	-	CASSLGSNPNTIYF	TGTGCCAGCAGCTTAGGCTCTAACCCGAACACCATATATTTT
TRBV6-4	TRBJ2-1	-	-	CASSDSPSDSSYNEQFF	TGTGCCAGCAGTGACTCGCCTAGCGACAGCTCCTACAATGAGCAGTTCTTC
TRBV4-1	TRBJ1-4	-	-	CASSRRVGGVRETNEKLFF	TGCGCCAGCAGCCGAAGGGTCGGAGGGGTCAGGGAGACTAATGAAAAACTGTTTTTT
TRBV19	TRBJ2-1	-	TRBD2	CASSTGLAGGLREQFF	TGTGCCAGTAGTACAGGACTAGCGGGGGGGCTACGGGAGCAGTTCTTC
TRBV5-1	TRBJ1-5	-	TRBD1	CASSLTLDRGRVVDSQPQHF	TGCGCCAGCAGCTTAACCCTGGACAGGGGAAGGGTCGTGGACAGTCAGCCCCAGCATTTT
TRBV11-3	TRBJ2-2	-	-	CASSSRGGVNTGELFF	TGTGCCAGCAGCTCTCGAGGCGGGGTGAACACCGGGGAGCTGTTTTTT
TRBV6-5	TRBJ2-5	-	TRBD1	CASSNRVRGRETQYF	TGTGCCAGCAGTAACCGAGTCAGGGGGCGGGAGACCCAGTACTTC
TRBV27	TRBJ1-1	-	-	CASKFMGGNEAFF	TGTGCCAGCAAGTTTATGGGGGGAAATGAAGCTTTCTTT
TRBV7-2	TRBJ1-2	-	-	CASSSDGGGNYGYTF	TGTGCCAGCAGCTCGGACGGGGGAGGAAACTATGGCTACACCTTC
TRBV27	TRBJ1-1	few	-	CASSSQNTGYTEAFF	TGTGCCAGCAGTTCCCAAAATACAGGCTACACTGAAGCTTTCTTT
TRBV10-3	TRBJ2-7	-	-	CAISEKGHPSYEQYF	TGTGCCATCAGTGAAAAGGGACATCCCTCCTACGAGCAGTACTTC
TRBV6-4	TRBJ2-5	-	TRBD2	CASSVSGRDQETQYF	TGTGCCAGCAGTGTTAGCGGGAGGGATCAAGAGACCCAGTACTTC
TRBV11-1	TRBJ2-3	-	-	CASSANSDTQYF	TGTGCCAGCAGCGCCAACTCGGATACGCAGTATTTT
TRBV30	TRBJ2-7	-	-	CAWSDDSYEQYF	TGTGCCTGGAGTGATGACAGCTACGAGCAGTACTTC
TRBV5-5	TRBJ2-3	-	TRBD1	CASSARDRASDTQYF	TGTGCCAGCAGCGCCCGGGACAGGGCGTCAGATACGCAGTATTTT
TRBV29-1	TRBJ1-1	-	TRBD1	CSGGTGRTEAFF	TGCAGCGGGGGGACAGGGAGGACTGAAGCTTTCTTT